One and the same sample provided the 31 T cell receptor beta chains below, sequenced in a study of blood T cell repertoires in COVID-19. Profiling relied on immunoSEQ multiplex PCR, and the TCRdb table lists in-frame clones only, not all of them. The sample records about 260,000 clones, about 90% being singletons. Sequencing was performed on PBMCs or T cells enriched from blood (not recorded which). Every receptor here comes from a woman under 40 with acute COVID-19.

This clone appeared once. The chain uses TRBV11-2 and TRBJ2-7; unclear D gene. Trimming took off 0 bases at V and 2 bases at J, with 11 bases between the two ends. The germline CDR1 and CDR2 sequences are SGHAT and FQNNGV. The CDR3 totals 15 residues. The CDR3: CASSLEPGSPYEQYF. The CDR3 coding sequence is TGTGCCAGCAGCTTAGAGCCGGGTTCCCCCTACGAGCAGTACTTC.

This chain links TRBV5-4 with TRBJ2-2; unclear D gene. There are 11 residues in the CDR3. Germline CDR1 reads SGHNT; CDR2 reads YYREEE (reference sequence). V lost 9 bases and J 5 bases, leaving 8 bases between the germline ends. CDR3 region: CATSVTGELFF. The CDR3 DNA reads TGTGCCACCTCTGTTACCGGGGAGCTGTTTTTT.

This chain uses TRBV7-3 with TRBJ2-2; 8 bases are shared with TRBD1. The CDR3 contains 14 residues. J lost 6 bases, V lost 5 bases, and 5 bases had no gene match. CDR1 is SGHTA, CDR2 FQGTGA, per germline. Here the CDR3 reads CASSETGAAGELFF. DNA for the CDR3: TGTGCCAGCAGCGAGACAGGGGCGGCCGGGGAGCTGTTTTTT.

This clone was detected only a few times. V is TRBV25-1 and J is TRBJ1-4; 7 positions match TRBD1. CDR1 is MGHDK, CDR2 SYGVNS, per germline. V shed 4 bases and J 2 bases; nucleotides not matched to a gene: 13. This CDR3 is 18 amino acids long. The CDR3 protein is CASSVRQGDESTNEKLFF. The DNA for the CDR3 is TGTGCCAGCAGTGTAAGGCAGGGGGATGAGAGTACTAATGAAAAACTGTTTTTT.

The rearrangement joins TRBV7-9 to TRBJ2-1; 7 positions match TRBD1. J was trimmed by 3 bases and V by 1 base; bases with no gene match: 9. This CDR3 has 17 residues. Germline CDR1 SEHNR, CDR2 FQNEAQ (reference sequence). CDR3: CASSLGKEWTGYNEQFF. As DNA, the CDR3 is TGTGCCAGCAGCTTAGGGAAAGAATGGACAGGCTACAATGAGCAGTTCTTC.

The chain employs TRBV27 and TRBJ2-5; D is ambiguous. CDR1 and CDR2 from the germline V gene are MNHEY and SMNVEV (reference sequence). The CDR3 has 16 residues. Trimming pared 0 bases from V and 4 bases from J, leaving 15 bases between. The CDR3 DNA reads TGTGCCAGCAGTTTATCCGCCGGGTTTGGGTTAGAGACCCAGTACTTC. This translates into CASSLSAGFGLETQYF.

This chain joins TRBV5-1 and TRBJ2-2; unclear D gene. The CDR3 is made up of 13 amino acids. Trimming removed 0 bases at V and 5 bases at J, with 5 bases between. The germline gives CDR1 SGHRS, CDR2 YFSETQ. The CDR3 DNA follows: TGCGCCAGCAGCTTGGGGCCTACCGGGGAGCTGTTTTTT. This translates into CASSLGPTGELFF.

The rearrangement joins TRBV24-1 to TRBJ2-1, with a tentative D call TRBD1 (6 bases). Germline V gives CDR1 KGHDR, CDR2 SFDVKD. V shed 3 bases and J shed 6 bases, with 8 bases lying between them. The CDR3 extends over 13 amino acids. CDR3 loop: CATSDGQPNEQFF. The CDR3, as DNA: TGTGCCACCAGTGATGGACAGCCCAATGAGCAGTTCTTC.

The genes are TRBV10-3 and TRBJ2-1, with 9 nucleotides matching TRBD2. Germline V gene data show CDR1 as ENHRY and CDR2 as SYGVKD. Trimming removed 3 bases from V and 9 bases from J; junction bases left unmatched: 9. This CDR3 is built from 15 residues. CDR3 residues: CAISELAGNGGEQFF. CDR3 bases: TGTGCCATCAGTGAACTAGCGGGCAACGGAGGTGAGCAGTTCTTC.

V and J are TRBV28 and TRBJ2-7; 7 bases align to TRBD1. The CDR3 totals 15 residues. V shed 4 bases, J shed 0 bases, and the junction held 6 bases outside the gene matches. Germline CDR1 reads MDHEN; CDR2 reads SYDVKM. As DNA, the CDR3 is TGTGCCAGCAGTTCGTTGGACAGGAGCTCCTACGAGCAGTACTTC. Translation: CASSSLDRSSYEQYF.

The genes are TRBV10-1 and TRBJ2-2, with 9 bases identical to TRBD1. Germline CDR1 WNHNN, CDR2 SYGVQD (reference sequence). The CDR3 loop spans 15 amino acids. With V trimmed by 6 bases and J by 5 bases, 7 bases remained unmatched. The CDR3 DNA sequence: TGCGCCAGCAGCGAGGGACAGGGCCGGACCGGGGAGCTGTTTTTT. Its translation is CASSEGQGRTGELFF.

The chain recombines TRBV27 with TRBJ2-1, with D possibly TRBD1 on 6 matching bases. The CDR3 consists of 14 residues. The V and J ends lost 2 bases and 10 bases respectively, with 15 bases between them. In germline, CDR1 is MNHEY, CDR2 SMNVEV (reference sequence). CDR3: CASSLRGQSREQFF. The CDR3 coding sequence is TGTGCCAGCAGTTTAAGAGGACAGTCGAGGGAGCAGTTCTTC.

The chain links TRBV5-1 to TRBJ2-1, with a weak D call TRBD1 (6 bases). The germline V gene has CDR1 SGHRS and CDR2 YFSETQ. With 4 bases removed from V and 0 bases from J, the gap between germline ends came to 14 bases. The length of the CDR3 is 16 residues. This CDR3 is CASSVGDTGSYNEQFF. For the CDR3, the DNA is TGCGCCAGCAGCGTGGGGGACACGGGCTCCTACAATGAGCAGTTCTTC.

The CDR3 sequence is CASSLTGGSEKLFF. In DNA, the CDR3 is TGTGCCAGCAGCTTGACAGGGGGAAGTGAAAAACTGTTTTTT. The J gene is TRBJ1-4, the V gene TRBV9; 9 bases fit TRBD1. In germline, CDR1 is SGDLS, CDR2 YYNGEE. This CDR3 is built from 14 residues. The junction had 5 bases not matched to a gene; V was cut back by 4 bases and J by 7 bases.

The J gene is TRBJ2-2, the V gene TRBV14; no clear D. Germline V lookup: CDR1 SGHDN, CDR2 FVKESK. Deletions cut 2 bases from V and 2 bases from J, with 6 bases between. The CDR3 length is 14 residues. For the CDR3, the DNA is TGTGCCAGCAGCCAATTGAGAAACACCGGGGAGCTGTTTTTT. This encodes CASSQLRNTGELFF.

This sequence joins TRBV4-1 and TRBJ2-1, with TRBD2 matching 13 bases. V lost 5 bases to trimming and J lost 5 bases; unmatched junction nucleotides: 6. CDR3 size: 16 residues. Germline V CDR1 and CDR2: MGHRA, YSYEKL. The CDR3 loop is CASSGGLAGTDNEQFF. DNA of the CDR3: TGCGCCAGCAGCGGGGGACTAGCGGGGACCGACAATGAGCAGTTCTTC.

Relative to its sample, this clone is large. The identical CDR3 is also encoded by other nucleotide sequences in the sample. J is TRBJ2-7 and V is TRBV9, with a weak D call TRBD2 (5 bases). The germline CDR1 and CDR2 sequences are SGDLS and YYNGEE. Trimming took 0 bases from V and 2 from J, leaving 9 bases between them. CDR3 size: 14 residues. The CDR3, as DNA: TGTGCCAGCAGCGTAGAAAGCGGAGCCTACGAGCAGTACTTC. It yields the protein CASSVESGAYEQYF.

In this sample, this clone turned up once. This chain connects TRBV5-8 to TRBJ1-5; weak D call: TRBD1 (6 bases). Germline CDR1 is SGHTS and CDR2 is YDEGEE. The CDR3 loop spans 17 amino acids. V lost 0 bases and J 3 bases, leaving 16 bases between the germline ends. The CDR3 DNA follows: TGTGCCAGCAGCTTGGGTTTGGAACAGGGCTACAATCAGCCCCAGCATTTT. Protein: CASSLGLEQGYNQPQHF. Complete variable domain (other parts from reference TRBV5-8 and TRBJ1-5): EAGVTQSPTHLIKTRGQQATLRCSPISGHTSVYWYQQALGLGLQFLLWYDEGEERNRGNFPPRFSGRQFPNYSSELNVNALELEDSALYLCASSLGLEQGYNQPQHFGDGTRLSIL.

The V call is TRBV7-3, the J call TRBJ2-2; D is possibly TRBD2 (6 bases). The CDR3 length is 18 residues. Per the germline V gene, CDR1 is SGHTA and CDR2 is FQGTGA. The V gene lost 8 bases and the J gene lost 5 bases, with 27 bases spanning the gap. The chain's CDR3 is CASSQIGAGPTGTGELFF. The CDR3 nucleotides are TGTGCCAGCTCCCAGATCGGGGCGGGACCAACGGGAACCGGGGAGCTGTTTTTT.

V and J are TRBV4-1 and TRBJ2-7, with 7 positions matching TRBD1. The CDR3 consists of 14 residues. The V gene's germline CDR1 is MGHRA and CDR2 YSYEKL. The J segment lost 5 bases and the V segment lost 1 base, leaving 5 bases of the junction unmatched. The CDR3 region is CASSQGQGANEQYF. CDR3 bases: TGCGCCAGCAGCCAAGGACAGGGAGCTAACGAGCAGTACTTC.

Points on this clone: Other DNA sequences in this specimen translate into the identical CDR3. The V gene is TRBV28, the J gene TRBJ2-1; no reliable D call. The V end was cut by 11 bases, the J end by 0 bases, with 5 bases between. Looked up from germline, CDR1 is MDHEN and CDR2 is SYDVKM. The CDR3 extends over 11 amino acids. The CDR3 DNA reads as TGTGCCTCGAGCTCCTACAATGAGCAGTTCTTC. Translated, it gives CASSSYNEQFF.

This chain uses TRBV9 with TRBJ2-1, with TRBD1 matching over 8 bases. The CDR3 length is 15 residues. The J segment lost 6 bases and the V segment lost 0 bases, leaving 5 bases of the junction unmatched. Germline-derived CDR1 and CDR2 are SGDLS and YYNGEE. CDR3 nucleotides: TGTGCCAGCAGCGTAGATGGGACAGGTGGCAATGAGCAGTTCTTC. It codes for CASSVDGTGGNEQFF.

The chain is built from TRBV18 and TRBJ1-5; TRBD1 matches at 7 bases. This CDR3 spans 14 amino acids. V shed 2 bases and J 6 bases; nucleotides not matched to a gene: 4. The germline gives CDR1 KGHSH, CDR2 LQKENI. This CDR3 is CASSPGDRAQPQHF. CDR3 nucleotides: TGTGCCAGCTCACCAGGTGACAGGGCTCAGCCCCAGCATTTT. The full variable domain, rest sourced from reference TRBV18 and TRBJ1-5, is NAGVMQNPRHLVRRRGQEARLRCSPMKGHSHVYWYRQLPEEGLKFMVYLQKENIIDESGMPKERFSAEFPKEGPSILRIQQVVRGDSAAYFCASSPGDRAQPQHFGDGTRLSIL.

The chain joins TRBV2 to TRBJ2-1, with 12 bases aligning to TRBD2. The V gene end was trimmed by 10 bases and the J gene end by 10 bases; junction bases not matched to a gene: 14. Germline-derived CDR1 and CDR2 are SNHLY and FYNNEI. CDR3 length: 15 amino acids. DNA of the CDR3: TGTGCCACGCACCGGCTAGCGGGAGGGCCGGGCGAGCAGTTCTTC. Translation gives CATHRLAGGPGEQFF.

CDR3: CSVAPGLAGYEQYF. The CDR3 DNA reads TGCAGCGTAGCCCCGGGACTAGCGGGCTACGAGCAGTACTTC. This sequence joins TRBV29-1 and TRBJ2-7; 12 bases map to TRBD2. J was trimmed by 3 bases and V by 6 bases; bases with no gene match: 6. The CDR3 totals 14 residues. Germline CDR1 reads SQVTM; CDR2 reads ANQGSEA.

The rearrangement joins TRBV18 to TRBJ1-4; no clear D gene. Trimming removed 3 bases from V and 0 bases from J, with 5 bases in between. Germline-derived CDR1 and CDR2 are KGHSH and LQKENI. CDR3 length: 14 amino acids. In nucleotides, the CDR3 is TGTGCCAGCTCACCCCCTGCAACTAATGAAAAACTGTTTTTT. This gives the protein CASSPPATNEKLFF.

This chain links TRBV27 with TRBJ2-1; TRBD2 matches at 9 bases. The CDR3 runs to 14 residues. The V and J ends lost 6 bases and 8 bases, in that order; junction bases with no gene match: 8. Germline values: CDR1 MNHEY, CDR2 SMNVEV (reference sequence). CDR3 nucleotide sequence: TGTGCCAGCAGGGCCAGCGGGGGGCGGGATGAGCAGTTCTTC. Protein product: CASRASGGRDEQFF.

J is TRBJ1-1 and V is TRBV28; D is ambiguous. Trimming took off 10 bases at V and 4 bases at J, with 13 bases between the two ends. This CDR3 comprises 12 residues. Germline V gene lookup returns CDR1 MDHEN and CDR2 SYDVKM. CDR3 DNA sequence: TGTGCCACCTGGAGGGTTGTCACTGAAGCTTTCTTT. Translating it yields CATWRVVTEAFF.

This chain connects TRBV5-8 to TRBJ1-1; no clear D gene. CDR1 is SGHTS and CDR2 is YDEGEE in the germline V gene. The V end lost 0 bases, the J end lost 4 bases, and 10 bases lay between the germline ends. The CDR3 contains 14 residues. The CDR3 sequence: CASSLEVRGTEAFF. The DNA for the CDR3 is TGTGCCAGCAGCTTGGAGGTAAGAGGCACTGAAGCTTTCTTT.

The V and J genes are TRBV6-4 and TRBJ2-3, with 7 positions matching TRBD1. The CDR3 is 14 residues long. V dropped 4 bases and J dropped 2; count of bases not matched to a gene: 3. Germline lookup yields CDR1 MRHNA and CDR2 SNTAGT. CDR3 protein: CASSGGQPTDTQYF. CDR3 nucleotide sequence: TGTGCCAGCAGTGGGGGACAGCCCACAGATACGCAGTATTTT.

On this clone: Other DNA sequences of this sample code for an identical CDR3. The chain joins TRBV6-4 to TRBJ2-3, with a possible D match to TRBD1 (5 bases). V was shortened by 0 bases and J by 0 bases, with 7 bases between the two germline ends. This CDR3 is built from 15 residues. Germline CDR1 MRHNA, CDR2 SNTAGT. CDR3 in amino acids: CASSDSQGSTDTQYF. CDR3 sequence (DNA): TGTGCCAGCAGTGACTCTCAGGGTAGCACAGATACGCAGTATTTT.